The rows below give T cell receptor beta chains drawn from one sample of a study of blood T cell repertoires in COVID-19. Libraries were prepared by immunoSEQ multiplex PCR; TCRdb keeps only in-frame clonotypes and omits some of them. Here the sample spans under 200,000 clones, approximately 81% being singletons. The sample consisted of peripheral blood. The receptors come from a woman of 80 years or more with acute or convalescent COVID-19. The CDR3 runs from the conserved cysteine through the conserved F or W. Each record gives: J gene, V gene, D gene, CDR3 protein. D genes are given only for firm matches.

NA | TRBV11-1 | TRBD1 | CASSLGTGGEQYF
TRBJ2-7 | TRBV3-1/TRBV3-2 | TRBD2 | CASSLAVAGAYEQYF
TRBJ2-1 | TRBV10-1 | TRBD2 | CASSPGGASGTTYNEQFF
TRBJ1-1 | TRBV10-3 | TRBD1 | CAIRIGQGNTEAFF
TRBJ2-6 | TRBV19 | NA | CASSIGEAGANVLTF
TRBJ1-1 | TRBV27 | NA | CASSSGVMNTEAFF
TRBJ2-3 | TRBV7-2 | TRBD1 | CASSPPRQGAGDTQYF
TRBJ2-1 | TRBV10-3 | NA | CASAPGAPLDEQFF
TRBJ2-1 | TRBV28 | NA | CASSFTGEQFF
TRBJ1-3 | TRBV29-1 | TRBD1 | CSVAGTGDSGNTIYF
TRBJ2-4 | TRBV3-1/TRBV3-2 | TRBD1 | CASSPTGSKNIQYF
TRBJ1-5 | TRBV6-5 | NA | CASSFEGLGQPQHF
TRBJ2-1 | TRBV11-2 | NA | CASSLDYSNEQFF
TRBJ2-7 | TRBV29-1 | NA | CSVLLLPYEQYF
TRBJ1-3 | TRBV21-1 | NA | CASDSPVDAAGVLTGNTIYF
TRBJ2-7 | TRBV7-2 | TRBD1 | CASSLDRASYEQYF
TRBJ2-1 | TRBV5-6 | TRBD2 | CASSSLGSGIYNEQFF
TRBJ2-4 | TRBV28 | NA | CASSLFGAQRNIQYF
TRBJ1-4 | TRBV11-2 | TRBD1 | CASGGQGANEKLFF
TRBJ2-1 | TRBV4-3 | NA | CASTNSPRGSSYNEQFF
TRBJ2-2 | TRBV2 | NA | CASTGENTGELFF
TRBJ2-1 | TRBV7-4 | TRBD1 | CASSFYRGEDEQFF
TRBJ1-1 | TRBV18 | NA | CASSPQGNTEAFF
TRBJ2-2 | TRBV11-2 | NA | CASSFTGSGELFF
TRBJ2-7 | TRBV5-1 | TRBD1 | CASSLEGTGSYEQYF
TRBJ2-7 | TRBV5-4 | TRBD1 | CASSRTGDFVEQYF
TRBJ1-5 | TRBV27 | NA | CASSLSGADNQPQHF
TRBJ2-1 | TRBV28 | NA | CASSFLSNEQFF
TRBJ2-7 | TRBV7-2 | TRBD1 | CASSWKTGTYEQYF
TRBJ1-3 | TRBV18 | NA | CASSPGLPPGNTIYF
TRBJ2-4 | TRBV19 | NA | CASSISADPKNIQYF
TRBJ1-5 | TRBV28 | NA | CASTTTGGYQPQHF
TRBJ1-1 | TRBV24-1 | TRBD1 | CATSVDVQGVKDEVDTEAFF
TRBJ1-1 | TRBV2 | NA | CASIPTANTEAFF
TRBJ2-5 | TRBV7-9 | TRBD1 | CASSLGDRSLQETQYF
TRBJ2-1 | TRBV5-1 | TRBD1 | CASSPKGQGILANEQFF
TRBJ1-1 | TRBV2 | NA | CASKREGPTEAFF